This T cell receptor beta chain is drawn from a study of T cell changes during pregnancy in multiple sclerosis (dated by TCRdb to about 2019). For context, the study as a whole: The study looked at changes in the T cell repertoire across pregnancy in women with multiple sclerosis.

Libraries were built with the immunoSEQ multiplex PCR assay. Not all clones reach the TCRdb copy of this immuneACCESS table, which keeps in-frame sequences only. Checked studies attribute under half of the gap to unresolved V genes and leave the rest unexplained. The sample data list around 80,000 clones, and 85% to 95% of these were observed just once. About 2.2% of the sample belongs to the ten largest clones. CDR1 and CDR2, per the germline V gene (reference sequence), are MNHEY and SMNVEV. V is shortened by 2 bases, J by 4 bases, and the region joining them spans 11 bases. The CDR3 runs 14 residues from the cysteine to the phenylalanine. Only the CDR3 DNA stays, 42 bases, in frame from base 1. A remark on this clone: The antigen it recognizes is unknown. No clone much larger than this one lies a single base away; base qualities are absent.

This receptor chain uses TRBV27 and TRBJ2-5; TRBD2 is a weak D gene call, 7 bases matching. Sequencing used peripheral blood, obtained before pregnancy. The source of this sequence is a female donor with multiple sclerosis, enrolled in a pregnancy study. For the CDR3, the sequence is CASSLAGASETQYF. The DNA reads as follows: TGTGCCAGCAGTTTAGCGGGGGCATCAGAGACCCAGTACTTC.